Reported below is one TCR beta chain. Assay used: immunoSEQ multiplex PCR; TCRdb lists only in-frame clones, some missing. Of some 240,000 clones in the sample, around 80% are singletons; the top ten hold 3.5% to 5%. This entry comes from a study of blood T cell repertoires in COVID-19. V gave up 5 bases and J gave up 3 bases; unmatched junction bases: 2. The length of the CDR3 is 13 residues. The germline gives CDR1 MNHEY, CDR2 SVGAGI. This receptor was taken from a man in his thirties or forties with acute COVID-19. Sequenced input: PBMCs or T cells enriched from blood (not recorded which). The chain carries TRBV6-5 and TRBJ1-2, with 8 positions matching TRBD1. CDR3 protein: CASSTRGHYGYTF. DNA for the CDR3: TGTGCCAGCAGTACCAGGGGGCACTATGGCTACACCTTC.